This T cell receptor (beta chain) came from a study of chemoradiotherapy in HPV16-positive cancers. Study-wide results and caveats: HPV-responsive T-cell expansion during chemoradiotherapy was linked to improved recurrence-free survival in HPV16-positive patients. During treatment, candidate HPV-specific clones and E7-related motifs expanded in tumor.

In germline, CDR1 is SGHTS, CDR2 YDEGEE. This CDR3 has 16 amino acids. Trimming at V came to 2 bases and at J to 3 bases, leaving 5 bases not matched to a gene. Repertoires were sampled repeatedly during chemoradiotherapy. Here immunoSEQ multiplex PCR was the method, and the copy in TCRdb shows in-frame clones only, minus some. Here the sample spans 20,000 or so clones, roughly 86% being singletons. As regards this clone: Its target is unknown.

This chain connects TRBV5-8 to TRBJ2-3; 11 bases match TRBD2. Material: blood, obtained from a patient who underwent chemoradiotherapy. This TCR was sampled from a human donor with HPV-associated anogenital cancer. Written as DNA, the CDR3 is TGTGCCAGCAGCTTAGGGACTAGCGGAAAAACAGATACGCAGTATTTT. Encoded protein: CASSLGTSGKTDTQYF.